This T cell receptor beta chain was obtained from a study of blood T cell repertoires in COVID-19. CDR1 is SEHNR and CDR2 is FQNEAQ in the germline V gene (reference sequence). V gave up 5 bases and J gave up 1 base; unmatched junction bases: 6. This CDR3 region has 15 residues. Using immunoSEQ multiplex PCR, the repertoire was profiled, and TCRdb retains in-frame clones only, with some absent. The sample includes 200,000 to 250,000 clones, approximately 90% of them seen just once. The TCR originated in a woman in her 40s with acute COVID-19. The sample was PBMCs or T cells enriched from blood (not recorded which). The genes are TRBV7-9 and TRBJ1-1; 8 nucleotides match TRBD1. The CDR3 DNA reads TGTGCCAGCAGCCCACAAGACAGGGGGAACACTGAAGCTTTCTTT. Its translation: CASSPQDRGNTEAFF.